The 2 T cell receptor beta chains in this list originate from one sample, sequenced in a study of CD4 T cells in relation to SARS-CoV-2 and coronaviruses (dated by TCRdb to the early 2020s). Receptors were amplified or captured by the immunoSEQ multiplex PCR assay. Imported from immuneACCESS, the table was reduced by TCRdb to in-frame sequences with V and J called. These copies leave out some clones; in studies compared against another copy, an unresolved V gene accounts for under half, and the cause of the remainder is not known. In all, the sample holds tens of thousands of clones, and 75% to 90% of those were seen once. The top ten hold roughly 1.2% of the sample. These receptors have no known antigen. The sample comprised naive CD4+ T cells from PBMCs, cultured in vitro. The cell subset or site label here, explained by the study, means: naive CD4+ T cells isolated by negative enrichment. All receptors derive from an adult with COVID-19.

V gene TRBV5-1 combines with J gene TRBJ2-3, with 9 bases identical to TRBD2. Looked up from germline, CDR1 is SGHRS and CDR2 is YFSETQ. The CDR3 covers 15 residues. J gave up 2 bases and V 4 bases, and 5 bases lay outside the gene matches. The CDR3 spells CASSGGLANTDTQYF. Here the CDR3 DNA reads TGCGCCAGCAGCGGAGGACTAGCGAACACAGATACGCAGTATTTT. Combining the CDR3 with reference TRBV5-1 and TRBJ2-3 gives the whole variable domain KAGVTQTPRYLIKTRGQQVTLSCSPISGHRSVSWYQQTPGQGLQFLFEYFSETQRNKGNFPGRFSGRQFSNSRSEMNVSTLELGDSALYLCASSGGLANTDTQYFGPGTRLTVL.

The chain is built from TRBV28 and TRBJ1-2, with D hard to call. V lost 1 base, J lost 8 bases, and 8 bases lay in between. The length of the CDR3 is 12 residues. Germline V gives CDR1 MDHEN, CDR2 SYDVKM. The chain's CDR3 is CASSLYGNGYTF. CDR3 DNA: TGTGCCAGCAGTTTATATGGGAACGGCTACACCTTC.